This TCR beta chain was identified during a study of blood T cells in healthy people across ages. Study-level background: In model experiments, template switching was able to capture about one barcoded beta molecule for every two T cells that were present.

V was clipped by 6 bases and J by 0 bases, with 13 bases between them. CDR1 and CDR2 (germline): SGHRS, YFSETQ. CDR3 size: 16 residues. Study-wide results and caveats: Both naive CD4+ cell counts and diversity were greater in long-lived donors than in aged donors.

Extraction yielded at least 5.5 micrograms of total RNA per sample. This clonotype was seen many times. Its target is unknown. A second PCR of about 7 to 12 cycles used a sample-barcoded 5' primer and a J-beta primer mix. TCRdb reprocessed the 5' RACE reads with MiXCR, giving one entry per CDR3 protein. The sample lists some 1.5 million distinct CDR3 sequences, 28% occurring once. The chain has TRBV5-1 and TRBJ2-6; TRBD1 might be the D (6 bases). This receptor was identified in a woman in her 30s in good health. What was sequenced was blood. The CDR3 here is CASNPGDYSGANVLTF. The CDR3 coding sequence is TGCGCCAGCAACCCAGGGGATTACTCTGGGGCCAACGTCCTGACTTTC.